The clone carrying this T cell receptor (beta chain) was observed at least ten times. The data derive from a study of breast tumors, draining lymph nodes, adjacent tissues. TCRdb fed the multiplex PCR reads into MiXCR, producing one record per CDR3 protein. Of 130,000 or so distinct CDR3 sequences in the sample, around a third were seen once. Breast cancer patients provided tissue from their axillary draining lymph nodes. Germline V gene sequence: CDR1 WSHSY, CDR2 SAAADI. The CDR3 spans 16 residues. V dropped 5 bases and J dropped 4 bases, with 19 bases sitting between them. J is TRBJ2-3 and V is TRBV10-2; D gene uncertain. This clonotype was sampled from a female donor with breast cancer. Some clones in this sample may be carry-over from other donors' samples. Sequencing used axillary lymph node tissue. In DNA form, the CDR3 reads TGCGCCAGCAGTACCCTGGGAAGGGATTTATCAGATACGCAGTATTTT. Translation gives CASSTLGRDLSDTQYF.